This TCR beta chain was identified during a study of T cells in Graves' hyperthyroidism and ophthalmopathy. Not enrolled were patients with uncontrolled infection, other autoimmune disease, pregnancy or lactation. Diagnosing involved the use of clinical symptoms, serum thyroxine and TRAb, thyroid ultrasound and orbital computed tomography. The investigators amplified TCR beta CDR3 regions from RNA transcripts. The HTBI set primed first-round TCR CDR3 RT-PCR. MiXCR, applied by TCRdb to the multiplex PCR reads, yields one record per CDR3 protein. The table has roughly 380,000 distinct CDR3 sequences, approximately 15% seen once. Germline CDR1 MNHNS, CDR2 SASEGT. The CDR3 is 13 residues long. V was cut by 7 bases and J by 5 bases, with 14 bases left in between.

This chain links TRBV6-1 with TRBJ2-5; D is perhaps TRBD2 (6 bases). This TCR was sampled from a woman aged 18-29 years with Graves' hyperthyroidism. Input material: blood. The CDR3 region has the DNA TGTGCCAGCAATTTACTAGCCCGGGAGACCCAGTACTTC. Protein sequence: CASNLLARETQYF.